The present T cell receptor beta chain was sequenced within a study of cytomegalovirus exposure and HLA in healthy donors. In regard to this clone: Its target is not known.

CDR3 length equals 14 residues. Between the trimmed V and J ends, which lost 3 bases and 2 bases, there was a span of 8 bases. Germline V gene sequence: CDR1 ENHRY, CDR2 SYGVKD. Findings and caveats of the study: Common viral pathogens (according to a later analysis) appeared linked to several of the most significant clusters. Sequencing likely produced, as an artifact, a cluster of highly shared sequence variants.

The PCR employed 60 Vbeta primers together with 13 Jbeta primers. The repertoire was sequenced with immunoSEQ multiplex PCR; TCRdb's copy has only in-frame clones and lacks some. Of 190,000 or so clones in the sample, around four fifths are singletons; the top ten hold 10%. The specimen was PBMCs. The chain links TRBV10-3 to TRBJ1-3; D not certain. The TCR comes from a woman aged 50 to 60 in good health and CMV-seropositive. The CDR3 region is CAISDWAPGNTIYF. CDR3 nucleotides: TGTGCCATCAGTGATTGGGCTCCTGGAAACACCATATATTTT.